The 2 T cell receptor beta chains below all came from one sample that was sequenced in a study of OX40 agonist ivuxolimab in advanced cancers. Method: immunoSEQ multiplex PCR; TCRdb's copy keeps in-frame clones and lacks some. The data hold 50,000 to 70,000 clones, with 75% to 90% observed a single time. The sample was CD4+ or CD8+ T cells sorted from blood, taken in a trial of the OX40 agonist ivuxolimab. These receptors were collected from an adult with an advanced solid tumor such as melanoma, head and neck, liver or kidney cancer.

The chain combines TRBV7-8 with TRBJ1-4; D unclear. Trimming cost V 4 bases and J 6 bases, with 9 bases left between them. CDR1 and CDR2 from the germline V gene are SGHVS and FQNEAQ. The length of the CDR3 is 13 residues. The CDR3 DNA follows: TGTGCCAGCAGCTCTATCTTGGATGAAAAACTGTTTTTT. Translated: CASSSILDEKLFF. The full variable domain, with the rest looked up from reference TRBV7-8 and TRBJ1-4, is GAGVSQSPRYKVAKRGQDVALRCDPISGHVSLFWYQQALGQGPEFLTYFQNEAQLDKSGLPSDRFFAERPEGSVSTLKIQRTQQEDSAVYLCASSSILDEKLFFGSGTQLSVL.

The chain links TRBV6-6 to TRBJ1-5, with TRBD1 identical over 9 bases. V lost 5 bases to trimming and J lost 2 bases; unmatched junction nucleotides: 7. The CDR3 loop spans 16 amino acids. Germline loops: CDR1 MNHNY, CDR2 SVGAGI (reference sequence). CDR3 sequence (DNA): TGTGCCAGCAGTACTACAGGGGGCATCGGCAATCAGCCCCAGCATTTT. It yields the protein CASSTTGGIGNQPQHF.